These T cell receptor beta chains were read from a single sample in a study of tumor and adjacent non-tumor tissue in lung cancer. TCRdb re-called the multiplex PCR reads with MiXCR, one entry per CDR3 protein. The sample gives 90,000 to 130,000 distinct CDR3 sequences, nearly 85% of which show up once; 20% to 25% is in the top ten. The sample was lung tumor tissue. The receptor set was obtained from a man between 65 and 79 years old with non-small cell lung cancer. The CDR3 runs from the conserved cysteine through the conserved F or W. The D gene is left open where the match is weak. Some rows have no size entry. The others give once, few or many, or a class for an expanded clone.

V	D	J	size	DNA	CDR3
TRBV6-5	NA	TRBJ1-1	NA	TGTGCCAGCAAAGGACACTTGGACTCTGAAACTTTCTTT	CASKGHLDSETFF
TRBV11-2	NA	TRBJ2-3	NA	TGTGGCAGCAGCCTAGCCCCACGGTCAAATACGCAGTATTTT	CGSSLAPRSNTQYF
TRBV20-1	TRBD2	TRBJ2-5	NA	TGCAGTGCTAGTGGCGGGGGGATTTTACAAGAGACCCAGTACTTC	CSASGGGILQETQYF
TRBV11-2	NA	TRBJ2-3	NA	TGTGCCAGCAGCTTAGGGTTCGGCGGGGCAGATATGCAGTATTTT	CASSLGFGGADMQYF
TRBV10-2	NA	TRBJ2-1	NA	TGCGCCAGCAGGCAAGCTGGGACTCGGGACAAGCAGTTCTTC	CASRQAGTRDKQFF
TRBV4-1	NA	TRBJ1-2	once	TGCGCGAGCAGCCAAGGACCAGGGCTTTACCTCTATGGCTACATCTTC	CASSQGPGLYLYGYIF
TRBV4-1	NA	TRBJ2-7	once	TGCGCCAGCAACCGGATACTAACGGGAGAGGGGGACGAGCAGTACTTC	CASNRILTGEGDEQYF
TRBV6-6	NA	TRBJ1-2	NA	TGTGCCAGCAGATATGACGACAGTACAGGCTACATCTTC	CASRYDDSTGYIF
TRBV5-4	NA	TRBJ2-1	NA	TGTGCCAGTAGCTTGCCGGGGGAGGAGCAGATCTTC	CASSLPGEEQIF
TRBV4-1	NA	TRBJ2-1	few	TGCGCCAGCAGCCAAGCTACAAGAGGGAGAGTCAACAATGAGCAGTTCTTC	CASSQATRGRVNNEQFF
TRBV20-1	NA	TRBJ1-1	NA	TGCAGTGCTAGAGAAGGCGAGACAGGTGACTCGAACACTGAAGCTTTCTTT	CSAREGETGDSNTEAFF
TRBV13	TRBD2	TRBJ2-3	NA	TGTACCAGCAGCAAAGGGAGTAGCGGGAGCACAGATACGCAGTATTTT	CTSSKGSSGSTDTQYF
TRBV5-6	NA	TRBJ2-7	once	TGTGCCAGTAGCTTAGGGGCGGGTTATTACGAGCAGTACTTC	CASSLGAGYYEQYF
TRBV11-2	TRBD2	TRBJ2-3	NA	TGTGCCTGCAGCCATGGGACTAGCGGGTCCACAGATACGCAGTATTTT	CACSHGTSGSTDTQYF
TRBV12-3/TRBV12-4	NA	TRBJ1-2	NA	TGTGTCAGCAGTCCGGGACAAGGCTATTCAGGTTATGGCTACACCTTC	CVSSPGQGYSGYGYTF
TRBV6-2/TRBV6-3	NA	TRBJ2-7	once	TGTGCCAGCAGTTACTCGACGGTGGGACCGCTCGAGCAGTACTTC	CASSYSTVGPLEQYF
TRBV12-3/TRBV12-4	NA	TRBJ1-1	once	TGTACCAGCATTTTTAGGAACACACAGAAAGCTTTCTTT	CTSIFRNTQKAFF
TRBV5-5	NA	TRBJ1-5	NA	TGTGCTAGCAGCTTTGGTAGGACAACAGGCAATCAGCCCCAGCATTTT	CASSFGRTTGNQPQHF
TRBV28	NA	TRBJ2-7	once	TGTGCGAGCACTTCCCGGTGGGCCGGGGGTTATGAGCAGTACTTC	CASTSRWAGGYEQYF
TRBV10-1	NA	TRBJ1-2	NA	TGCGTCAGCAGTGAGTCGACAGGTCAACCCTTTGGCTACACCTTC	CVSSESTGQPFGYTF
TRBV9	NA	TRBJ2-3	NA	TGTGCCAGCAGCGCCCGGTCGGTCGGGGCGGTAGATACGCAGTATTTT	CASSARSVGAVDTQYF
TRBV4-3	TRBD1	TRBJ2-2	NA	TGCGCCAGCAGCCAGAGGGGGCTGGTCGGAGAGCTGTTTTTT	CASSQRGLVGELFF
TRBV11-2	NA	TRBJ2-2	NA	TGTGCCAGCAGCCCCCCAGCAGGGGGGATCGGGGAGCTGTTTTTT	CASSPPAGGIGELFF
TRBV11-3	NA	TRBJ1-1	NA	TGTGGTAGCACGGGGACGGGGGCGTTCACTGAAGCTTTCTTT	CGSTGTGAFTEAFF
TRBV11-3	NA	TRBJ2-7	NA	TGTGCCAGGAGCACGATGACAATTTCCGTGTACGAGCAGTACTTC	CARSTMTISVYEQYF
TRBV11-2	NA	TRBJ2-5	NA	TGTGCCAGCAGCGTAAGCGTGCGGGGACAAGAGACCCAGTACTTC	CASSVSVRGQETQYF
TRBV4-3	TRBD2	TRBJ2-1	NA	TGCGCCAGCTGCCAAGATTGGCTAGCGGGCCCCTGCAATGAGCAGTTCTTC	CASCQDWLAGPCNEQFF
TRBV28	NA	TRBJ2-5	NA	TGTGCCAGCCGCAGCCCGGGAGAGGGAGAGATCCAGTACTTC	CASRSPGEGEIQYF
TRBV20-1	NA	TRBJ2-5	NA	TGCAGCGCTAGGCTCCCCTTGGGGAAAGAGACCCAGTACTTC	CSARLPLGKETQYF
TRBV4-2	NA	TRBJ1-3	NA	TGTGGTAGCATCCTGTCGGTTGGGGGGTCGAGCTCTGGAAACACCATATATTTT	CGSILSVGGSSSGNTIYF
TRBV4-3	TRBD2	TRBJ2-1	NA	TGCGCCAGCAGCCAAGACCCAGCGGGAGCCGAATACGATGAGCGGTTCTTC	CASSQDPAGAEYDERFF
TRBV5-1	TRBD2	TRBJ2-7	NA	TGCGCCAGCAGCTTGTTATTAGCGGGCATCTCCTACGAGCATTACTTC	CASSLLLAGISYEHYF
TRBV29-1	NA	TRBJ2-1	NA	TGCAGCATTGAAGGAAGCGGTAGCTCCTACAATGATCAGTTCTTC	CSIEGSGSSYNDQFF
TRBV6-5	NA	TRBJ2-7	NA	TGTGCCAGCAGCTGTGCCAGGACAGTCAGCGAGCAGTACTTC	CASSCARTVSEQYF
TRBV20-1	NA	TRBJ1-2	once	TGCAGTGCTAAAAAAGGGGGTGCAGCTGGCTACACCTTC	CSAKKGGAAGYTF
TRBV6-1	NA	TRBJ2-1	NA	TGTGCCAGCAGTGAAGACGCGGGACTCTTTGGTTACAATGAGCAGTTCTTC	CASSEDAGLFGYNEQFF
TRBV10-3	NA	TRBJ2-2	few	TGTGCCATCAGTGAGACGGACCGCACCGGGGAGCTGTTTTTT	CAISETDRTGELFF
TRBV4-1	TRBD2	TRBJ2-7	NA	TGCGCCAGTAGCCGGACACTAGCGGAAGAGGAAGACGAGCAGTACTTC	CASSRTLAEEEDEQYF
TRBV29-1	NA	TRBJ1-2	NA	TGCAGCGTTTCCGAGCAGGGGTTTGGCTACACCTTC	CSVSEQGFGYTF
TRBV28	NA	TRBJ2-6	NA	TGTGCCAGCAGTTACGGCGGCTATTCCTGGATACGCTGGGGGACCAACATCATGACTTTC	CASSYGGYSWIRWGTNIMTF
TRBV6-2/TRBV6-3	NA	TRBJ2-2	NA	TGTGCCAGCAGGGTGACGGGAGTTGATTCCGGTGAGCTGTTTTTT	CASRVTGVDSGELFF
TRBV7-8	NA	TRBJ2-3	many	TGTGCCAGCAGCCCCTTAGATATTTTCACAGATACGCAGTATTTT	CASSPLDIFTDTQYF
TRBV4-2	NA	TRBJ1-6	NA	TGTGTCAGCAAGACCGGCGGTAATTCACCCCTCCATTTT	CVSKTGGNSPLHF
TRBV11-2	TRBD2	TRBJ2-1	NA	TGTTCCAGCAGCTTAGGGTTCGGGAGGACCTACAATGGGCAGTTCTTC	CSSSLGFGRTYNGQFF
TRBV6-5	NA	TRBJ2-5	NA	TGTGCCAGCAGACATACTAGATCCGAGGCCCAGTACTTC	CASRHTRSEAQYF
TRBV29-1	NA	TRBJ1-1	NA	TGCAGCGTTCCTGAGCCCGGGGCTCAGGAGGGGATCACTGAAGCTTTCTTT	CSVPEPGAQEGITEAFF
TRBV29-1	NA	TRBJ2-5	NA	TGCAGCGTTGAGGCATGTGGAGAGACTCAGTACTTC	CSVEACGETQYF
TRBV11-2	NA	TRBJ1-6	NA	TGTGTCAGCAGTCCCGGACAGTATAATTCACCCCTACACTTT	CVSSPGQYNSPLHF
TRBV5-4	TRBD1	TRBJ2-1	NA	TGTGCCATCAGCTTTGGGGACAGGGTAGGGAATGAGCAGTTCTTC	CAISFGDRVGNEQFF
TRBV5-4	NA	TRBJ2-3	NA	TGTTCCAGCAGCCGAATAGGCGATACGCAGTATTTT	CSSSRIGDTQYF
TRBV4-3	NA	TRBJ2-3	few	TGCGCCAGTAGCTCTCGAACAGATATGCAGTATTTT	CASSSRTDMQYF